This T cell receptor beta chain was recovered during a study of T cells after yellow fever vaccination. Regarding the study as a whole: Researchers cautioned that FACS-sorted repertoires could harbor abundant clonotypes contaminating from the bulk population. A small proportion of clonotypes was detected in both the CD4 and CD8 compartments.

This clonotype was seen only a few times. Antigen specificity is unknown. The 5'RACE template-switching step produced TCR cDNA and added a universal primer site and UMIs. TCRdb ran MiXCR on the 5' RACE reads and lists one entry per CDR3 protein. The table shows approximately 610,000 distinct CDR3 sequences, with about 17% occurring only once. The TCR sequence derives from a man younger than 30 who received the YFV17D yellow fever vaccine. The specimen was PBMCs, collected about 5 days after the first yellow fever vaccination.

The chain's CDR3 is CASSRLLAGGASYNEQFF. The CDR3 DNA reads TGCGCCAGCAGCCGCTTACTAGCGGGGGGGGCGTCCTACAATGAGCAGTTCTTC. This chain uses TRBV4-3 with TRBJ2-1; 13 bases match TRBD2. V lost 4 bases to trimming and J lost 1 base; unmatched junction nucleotides: 7. Germline V CDR1 and CDR2: LGHNA, YSLEER. This CDR3 has 18 residues.